This T cell receptor (beta chain) is from a study of CD8 T cells in Susac syndrome. Reverse transcription of roughly 0.45 to 1 ug RNA was carried out with random hexamers. Amplification of the TCR beta CDR3 was carried out by immunoSEQ multiplex PCR, which spanned a total of 54 Vbeta and 13 Jbeta segments. TCRdb independently ran MiXCR on the immunoSEQ multiplex PCR reads; one entry per CDR3 protein. The sample holds 84,000 or so distinct CDR3 sequences, 90% to 97% seen once. The CDR3 contains 12 residues. V lost 0 bases and J 4 bases, leaving 6 bases between the germline ends. Looked up from germline, CDR1 is SQVTM and CDR2 is ANQGSEA. The sequenced target, TCR beta, came from blood CD8+ and CD4+ T cells.

This TCR was sampled from a human donor with Susac syndrome. This chain links TRBV29-1 with TRBJ1-2; D not certain. Sequenced: CD8+ T cells from PBMCs. CDR3 DNA sequence: TGCAGCGTTGAAGAGAGAGGCTATGGCTACACCTTC. It yields the protein CSVEERGYGYTF. The variable domain in full, with the rest retrieved from reference TRBV29-1 and TRBJ1-2, is SAVISQKPSRDICQRGTSLTIQCQVDSQVTMMFWYRQQPGQSLTLIATANQGSEATYESGFVIDKFPISRPNLTFSTLTVSNMSPEDSSIYLCSVEERGYGYTFGSGTRLTVV.